This TCR beta chain was identified during a study of shared clonotypes between healthy human individuals. The V gene end was trimmed by 1 base and the J gene end by 5 bases; junction bases not matched to a gene: 8. The CDR3 is 17 residues long. Germline V gene sequence: CDR1 SEHNR, CDR2 FQNEAQ (reference sequence). Naive CD8 cells lacked CD45RO, underwent positive selection for CCR7 and left out terminally differentiated effector memory CD45RA+ cells. Donors, without exception, were Caucasian adults residing in Nashville, Tennessee. The assay ran at deep level. Researchers divided each subset's genomic DNA evenly across several immunoSEQ plates. Profiled with immunoSEQ multiplex PCR; TCRdb holds only in-frame clones, not every one. Of 1.5 million to 2.5 million clones listed, roughly 94% are singletons. General study results and limits: Between several donors, naive CD4 clonotypes were shared at a level of around 5.2%.

Regarding this clone: What it binds is not known.

The sequence came from a man between 18 and 35 years old in good health. The chain combines TRBV7-9 with TRBJ2-1, with 10 bases matching TRBD2. Sequencing used naive CD8+ T cells sorted from blood. The CDR3 reads CASSLEREGRRDNEQFF. The CDR3 nucleotides read TGTGCCAGCAGCTTAGAGCGGGAGGGCCGCCGAGACAATGAGCAGTTCTTC.